Listed here is a single TCR beta chain. This entry belongs to a study of blood T cell repertoires in COVID-19. Turning to the study itself: T cells, B-cell-depleted T cells, or PBMCs supplied cDNA or gDNA.

The ends were cut back, 6 bases at V and 6 bases at J, with 15 bases in the middle. The CDR3 sequence is 13 residues long. The germline CDR1 and CDR2 sequences are SGHNT and YYREEE (reference sequence). Original processing notes: Reference gene primer amplification gave estimated nucleated cell counts. Libraries were prepared by immunoSEQ multiplex PCR; TCRdb keeps only in-frame clonotypes and omits some of them. V, J and clone size are those of that table, while D and trimming were read from the DNA. The sample has roughly 130,000 clones, about 80% seen once. Sequenced: peripheral blood. The TCR originated in a woman between 50 and 59 years old with acute or convalescent COVID-19. This chain uses TRBV5-4 with TRBJ1-2, with no clear D. CDR3 DNA sequence: TGTGCCAGCACCATGACCGGGGATGATGGCTACACCTTC. This encodes CASTMTGDDGYTF.